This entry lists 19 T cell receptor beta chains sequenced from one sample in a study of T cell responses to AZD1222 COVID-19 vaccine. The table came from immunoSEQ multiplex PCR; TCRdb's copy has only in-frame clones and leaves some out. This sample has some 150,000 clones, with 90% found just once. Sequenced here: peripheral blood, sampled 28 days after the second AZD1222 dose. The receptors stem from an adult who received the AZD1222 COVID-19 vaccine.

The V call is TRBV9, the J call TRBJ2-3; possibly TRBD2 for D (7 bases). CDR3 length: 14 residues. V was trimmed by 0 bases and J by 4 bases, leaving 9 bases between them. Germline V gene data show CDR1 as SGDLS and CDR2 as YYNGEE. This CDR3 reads CASSVGGGPDTQYF. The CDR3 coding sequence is TGTGCCAGCAGCGTAGGGGGGGGCCCAGATACGCAGTATTTT. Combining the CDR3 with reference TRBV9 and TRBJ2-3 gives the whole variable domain DSGVTQTPKHLITATGQRVTLRCSPRSGDLSVYWYQQSLDQGLQFLIQYYNGEERAKGNILERFSAQQFPDLHSELNLSSLELGDSALYFCASSVGGGPDTQYFGPGTRLTVL.

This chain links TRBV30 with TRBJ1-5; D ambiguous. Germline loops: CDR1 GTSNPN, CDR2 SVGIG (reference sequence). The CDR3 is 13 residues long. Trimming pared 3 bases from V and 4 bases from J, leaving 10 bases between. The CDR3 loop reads CAWRREPNQPQHF. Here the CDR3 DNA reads TGTGCCTGGAGGCGGGAGCCAAATCAGCCCCAGCATTTT.

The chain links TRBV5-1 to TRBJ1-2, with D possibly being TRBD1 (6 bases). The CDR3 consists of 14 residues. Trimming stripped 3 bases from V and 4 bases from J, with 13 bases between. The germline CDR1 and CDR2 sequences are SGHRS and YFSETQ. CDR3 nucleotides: TGCGCCAGCAGCTCCTTGATGGACAGCTATGGCTACACCTTC. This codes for CASSSLMDSYGYTF. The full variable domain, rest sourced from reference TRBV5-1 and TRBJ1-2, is KAGVTQTPRYLIKTRGQQVTLSCSPISGHRSVSWYQQTPGQGLQFLFEYFSETQRNKGNFPGRFSGRQFSNSRSEMNVSTLELGDSALYLCASSSLMDSYGYTFGSGTRLTVV.

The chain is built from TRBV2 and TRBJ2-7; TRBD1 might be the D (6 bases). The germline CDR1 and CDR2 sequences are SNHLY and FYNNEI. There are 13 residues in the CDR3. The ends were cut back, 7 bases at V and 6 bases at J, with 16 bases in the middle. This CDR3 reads CASTGTGLSEQYF. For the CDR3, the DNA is TGTGCCAGCACGGGCACAGGGCTAAGCGAGCAGTACTTC.

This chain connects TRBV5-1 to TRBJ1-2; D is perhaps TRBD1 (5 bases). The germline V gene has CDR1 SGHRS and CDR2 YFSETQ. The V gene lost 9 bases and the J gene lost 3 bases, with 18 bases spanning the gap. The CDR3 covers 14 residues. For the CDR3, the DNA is TGCGCCACCCGGGAGGGGCCCCCCTACTATGGCTACACCTTC. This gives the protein CATREGPPYYGYTF.

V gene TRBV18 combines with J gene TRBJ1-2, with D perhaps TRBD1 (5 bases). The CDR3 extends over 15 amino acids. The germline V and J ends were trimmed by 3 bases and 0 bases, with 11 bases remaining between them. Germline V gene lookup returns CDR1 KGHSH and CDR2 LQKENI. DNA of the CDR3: TGTGCCAGCTCACCCCCAATGGGGGCTAACTATGGCTACACCTTC. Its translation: CASSPPMGANYGYTF.

This CDR3 reads CATSDFEGTEQFF. CDR3 sequence (DNA): TGTGCCACCAGTGATTTCGAAGGGACTGAACAGTTCTTC. The rearrangement uses TRBV24-1 and TRBJ2-1; tentatively, D is TRBD2 (6 bases). Germline lookup yields CDR1 KGHDR and CDR2 SFDVKD. Trimming cost V 1 base and J 13 bases, with 13 bases left between them. This CDR3 has 13 residues.

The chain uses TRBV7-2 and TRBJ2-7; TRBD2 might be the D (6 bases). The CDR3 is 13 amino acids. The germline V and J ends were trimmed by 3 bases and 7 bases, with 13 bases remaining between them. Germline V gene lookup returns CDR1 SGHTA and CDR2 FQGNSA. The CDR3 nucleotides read TGTGCCAGCAGCTTTTGGCCCGGGGGAGAGCAGTACTTC. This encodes CASSFWPGGEQYF.

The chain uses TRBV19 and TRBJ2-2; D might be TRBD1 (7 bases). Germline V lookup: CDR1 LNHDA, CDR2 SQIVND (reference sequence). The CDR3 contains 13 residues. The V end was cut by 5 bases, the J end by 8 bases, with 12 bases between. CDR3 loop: CASSLQGTGELFF. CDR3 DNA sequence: TGTGCCAGTAGTCTACAGGGGACTGGGGAGCTGTTTTTT.

In DNA, the CDR3 is TGTGCCAGCTCACGGGGGACAGGGGAAATGAACACTGAAGCTTTCTTT. This codes for CASSRGTGEMNTEAFF. The rearrangement links TRBV18 to TRBJ1-1; 10 bases match TRBD1. V lost 4 bases, J lost 0 bases, and 5 bases stayed unmatched. Germline loops: CDR1 KGHSH, CDR2 LQKENI. CDR3 length equals 16 residues.

CDR3 in DNA: TGTGCCAGCAGCCCACGAAGGGGCGCCTCCTACAATGAGCAGTTCTTC. This gives the protein CASSPRRGASYNEQFF. The chain has TRBV5-6 and TRBJ2-1, with a tentative D call TRBD1 (5 bases). V was shortened by 4 bases and J by 0 bases, with 14 bases between the two germline ends. The germline gives CDR1 SGHDT, CDR2 YYEEEE. The CDR3 runs to 16 residues. Looking up the rest from reference TRBV5-6 and TRBJ2-1 gives the full variable domain: DAGVTQSPTHLIKTRGQQVTLRCSPKSGHDTVSWYQQALGQGPQFIFQYYEEEERQRGNFPDRFSGHQFPNYSSELNVNALLLGDSALYLCASSPRRGASYNEQFFGPGTRLTVL.

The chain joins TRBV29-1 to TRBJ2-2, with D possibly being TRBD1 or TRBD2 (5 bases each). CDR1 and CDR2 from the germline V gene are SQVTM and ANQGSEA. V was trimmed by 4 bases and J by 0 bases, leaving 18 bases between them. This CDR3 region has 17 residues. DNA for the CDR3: TGCAGCGTTGTGAGGGTGGGCGGCAGGGCGAACACCGGGGAGCTGTTTTTT. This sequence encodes CSVVRVGGRANTGELFF.

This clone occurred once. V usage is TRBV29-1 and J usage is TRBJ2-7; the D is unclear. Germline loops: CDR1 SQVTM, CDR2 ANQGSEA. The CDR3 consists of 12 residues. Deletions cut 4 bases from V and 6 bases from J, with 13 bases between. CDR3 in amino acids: CSVVTTYAEQYF. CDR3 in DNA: TGCAGCGTTGTAACTACTTACGCCGAGCAGTACTTC.

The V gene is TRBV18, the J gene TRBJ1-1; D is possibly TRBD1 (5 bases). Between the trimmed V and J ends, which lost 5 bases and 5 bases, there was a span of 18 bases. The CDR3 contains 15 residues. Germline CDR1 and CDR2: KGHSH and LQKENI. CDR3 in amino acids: CASSKASGVFTEAFF. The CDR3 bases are TGTGCCAGCTCAAAGGCGTCGGGGGTTTTTACTGAAGCTTTCTTT.

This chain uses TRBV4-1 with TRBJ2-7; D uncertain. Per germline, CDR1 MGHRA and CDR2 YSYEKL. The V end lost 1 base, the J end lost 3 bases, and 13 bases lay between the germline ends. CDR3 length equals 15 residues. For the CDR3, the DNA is TGCGCCAGCAGCCAAGGGTTCCAGGACGACTACGAGCAGTACTTC. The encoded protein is CASSQGFQDDYEQYF.

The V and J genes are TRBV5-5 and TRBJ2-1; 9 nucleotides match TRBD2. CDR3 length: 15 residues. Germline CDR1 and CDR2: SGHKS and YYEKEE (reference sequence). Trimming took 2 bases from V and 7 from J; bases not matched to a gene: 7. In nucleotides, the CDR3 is TGTGCCAGCAGCTTTCTTGCAGCGGGAGGAAATGAGCAGTTCTTC. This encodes CASSFLAAGGNEQFF.

This chain's CDR3 is CASSESRDGSPLHF. The DNA of the CDR3 is TGTGCCAGCAGTGAATCACGGGATGGTTCACCCCTCCACTTT. The chain carries TRBV2 and TRBJ1-6; D is unclear. CDR3 length: 14 amino acids. Germline CDR1 reads SNHLY; CDR2 reads FYNNEI. Trimming took off 2 bases at V and 9 bases at J, with 11 bases between the two ends.

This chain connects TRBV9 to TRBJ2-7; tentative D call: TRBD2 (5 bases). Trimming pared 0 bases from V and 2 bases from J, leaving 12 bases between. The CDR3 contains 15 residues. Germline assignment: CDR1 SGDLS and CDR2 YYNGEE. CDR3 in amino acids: CASSVEGGATYEQYF. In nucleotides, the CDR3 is TGTGCCAGCAGCGTAGAAGGAGGAGCCACCTACGAGCAGTACTTC. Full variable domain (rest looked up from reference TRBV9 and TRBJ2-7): DSGVTQTPKHLITATGQRVTLRCSPRSGDLSVYWYQQSLDQGLQFLIQYYNGEERAKGNILERFSAQQFPDLHSELNLSSLELGDSALYFCASSVEGGATYEQYFGPGTRLTVT.

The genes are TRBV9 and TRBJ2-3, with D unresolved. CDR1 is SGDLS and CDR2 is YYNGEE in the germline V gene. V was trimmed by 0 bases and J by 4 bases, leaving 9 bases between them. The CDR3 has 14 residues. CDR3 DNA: TGTGCCAGCAGCGTAGTGGGTAGCTCAGATACGCAGTATTTT. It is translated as CASSVVGSSDTQYF.